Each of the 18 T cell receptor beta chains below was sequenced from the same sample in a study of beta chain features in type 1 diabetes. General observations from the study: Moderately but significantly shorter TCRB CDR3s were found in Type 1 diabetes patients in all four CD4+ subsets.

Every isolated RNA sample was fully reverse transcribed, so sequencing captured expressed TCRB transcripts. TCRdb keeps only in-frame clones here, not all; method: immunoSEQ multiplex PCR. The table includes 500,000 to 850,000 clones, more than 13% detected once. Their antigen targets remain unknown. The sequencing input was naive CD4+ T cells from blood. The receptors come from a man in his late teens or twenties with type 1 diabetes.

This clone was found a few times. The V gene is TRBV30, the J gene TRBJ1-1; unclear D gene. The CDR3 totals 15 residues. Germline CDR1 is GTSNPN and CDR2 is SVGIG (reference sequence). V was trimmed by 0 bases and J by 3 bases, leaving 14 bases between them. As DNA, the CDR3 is TGTGCCTGGAGTGTTTTCAGTATAGGGTACACTGAAGCTTTCTTT. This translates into CAWSVFSIGYTEAFF. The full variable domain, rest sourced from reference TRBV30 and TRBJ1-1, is SQTIHQWPATLVQPVGSPLSLECTVEGTSNPNLYWYRQAAGRGLQLLFYSVGIGQISSEVPQNLSASRPQDRQFILSSKKLLLSDSGFYLCAWSVFSIGYTEAFFGQGTRLTVV.

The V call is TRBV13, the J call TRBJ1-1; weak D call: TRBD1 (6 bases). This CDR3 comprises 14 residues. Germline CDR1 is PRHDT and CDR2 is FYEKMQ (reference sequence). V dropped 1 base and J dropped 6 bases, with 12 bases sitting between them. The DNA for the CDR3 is TGTGCCAGCAGCTTAGTACAGGGAAACCCTGAAGCTTTCTTT. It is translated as CASSLVQGNPEAFF.

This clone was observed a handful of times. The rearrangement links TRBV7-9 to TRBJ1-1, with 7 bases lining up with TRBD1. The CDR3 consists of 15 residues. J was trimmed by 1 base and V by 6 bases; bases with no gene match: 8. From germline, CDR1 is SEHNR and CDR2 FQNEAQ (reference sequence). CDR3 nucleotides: TGTGCCAGCAGACGACAGGGAGGATCGAACACTGAAGCTTTCTTT. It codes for CASRRQGGSNTEAFF.

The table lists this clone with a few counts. The CDR3 DNA reads as TGTGCCAGCCTTTTTACAGGCACTGAAGCTTTCTTT. Amino acids: CASLFTGTEAFF. The chain combines TRBV28 with TRBJ1-1, with D possibly TRBD1 on 5 matching bases. Trimming cost V 8 bases and J 4 bases, with 11 bases left between them. The CDR3 spans 12 residues. Germline assignment: CDR1 MDHEN and CDR2 SYDVKM. The entire variable domain, with the rest obtained from reference TRBV28 and TRBJ1-1, is as follows: DVKVTQSSRYLVKRTGEKVFLECVQDMDHENMFWYRQDPGLGLRLIYFSYDVKMKEKGDIPEGYSVSREKKERFSLILESASTNQTSMYLCASLFTGTEAFFGQGTRLTVV.

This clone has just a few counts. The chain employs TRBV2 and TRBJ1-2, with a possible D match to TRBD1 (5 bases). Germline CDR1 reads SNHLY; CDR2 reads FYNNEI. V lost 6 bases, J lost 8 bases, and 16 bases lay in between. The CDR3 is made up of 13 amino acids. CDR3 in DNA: TGTGCCAGCAGCGGCAGGGTGTCCCACGGCTACACCTTC. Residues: CASSGRVSHGYTF. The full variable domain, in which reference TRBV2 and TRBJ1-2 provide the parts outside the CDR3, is EPEVTQTPSHQVTQMGQEVILRCVPISNHLYFYWYRQILGQKVEFLVSFYNNEISEKSEIFDDQFSVERPDGSNFTLKIRSTKLEDSAMYFCASSGRVSHGYTFGSGTRLTVV.

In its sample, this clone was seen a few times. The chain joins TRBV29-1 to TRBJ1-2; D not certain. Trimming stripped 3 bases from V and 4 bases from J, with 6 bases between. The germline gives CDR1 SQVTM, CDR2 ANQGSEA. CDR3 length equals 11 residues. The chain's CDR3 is CSVDTAYGYTF. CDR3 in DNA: TGCAGCGTTGACACGGCCTATGGCTACACCTTC.

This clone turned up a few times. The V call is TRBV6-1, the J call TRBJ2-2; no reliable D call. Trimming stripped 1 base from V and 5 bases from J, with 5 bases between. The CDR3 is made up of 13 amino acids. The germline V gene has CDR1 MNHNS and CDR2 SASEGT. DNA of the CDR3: TGTGCCAGCAGTGAAGGTCTAACCGGGGAGCTGTTTTTT. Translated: CASSEGLTGELFF.

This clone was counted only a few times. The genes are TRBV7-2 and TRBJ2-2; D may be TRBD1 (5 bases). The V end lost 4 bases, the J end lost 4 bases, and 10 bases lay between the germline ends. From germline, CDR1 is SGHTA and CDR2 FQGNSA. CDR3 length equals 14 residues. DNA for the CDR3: TGTGCCAGCAGCTCCCAGGGTGGCACCGGGGAGCTGTTTTTT. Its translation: CASSSQGGTGELFF. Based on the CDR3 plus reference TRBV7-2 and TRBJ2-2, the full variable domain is GAGVSQSPSNKVTEKGKDVELRCDPISGHTALYWYRQSLGQGLEFLIYFQGNSAPDKSGLPSDRFSAERTGGSVSTLTIQRTQQEDSAVYLCASSSQGGTGELFFGEGSRLTVL.

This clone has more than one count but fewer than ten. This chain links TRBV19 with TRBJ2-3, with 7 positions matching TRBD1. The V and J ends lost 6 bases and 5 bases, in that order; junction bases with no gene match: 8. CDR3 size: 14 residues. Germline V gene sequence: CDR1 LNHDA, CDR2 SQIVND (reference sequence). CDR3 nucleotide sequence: TGTGCCAGTAGCGACAGGGTTGCAGGAGATACGCAGTATTTT. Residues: CASSDRVAGDTQYF.

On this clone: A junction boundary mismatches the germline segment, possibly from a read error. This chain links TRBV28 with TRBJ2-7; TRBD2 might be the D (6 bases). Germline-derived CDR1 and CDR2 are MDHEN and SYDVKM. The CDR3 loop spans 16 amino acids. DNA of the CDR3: TGTGCCACCAGTTTATTCTGGGGCCCGGGGAGGAACGAGCAGTACTTC. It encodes CATSLFWGPGRNEQYF.

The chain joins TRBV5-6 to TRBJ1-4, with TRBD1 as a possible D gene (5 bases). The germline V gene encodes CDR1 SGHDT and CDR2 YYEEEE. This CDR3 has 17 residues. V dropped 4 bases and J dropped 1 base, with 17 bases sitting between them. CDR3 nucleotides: TGTGCCAGCAGCCGTCCGGGGGAAGGACTAACTAATGAAAAACTGTTTTTT. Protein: CASSRPGEGLTNEKLFF. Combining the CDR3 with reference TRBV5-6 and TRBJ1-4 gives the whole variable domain DAGVTQSPTHLIKTRGQQVTLRCSPKSGHDTVSWYQQALGQGPQFIFQYYEEEERQRGNFPDRFSGHQFPNYSSELNVNALLLGDSALYLCASSRPGEGLTNEKLFFGSGTQLSVL.

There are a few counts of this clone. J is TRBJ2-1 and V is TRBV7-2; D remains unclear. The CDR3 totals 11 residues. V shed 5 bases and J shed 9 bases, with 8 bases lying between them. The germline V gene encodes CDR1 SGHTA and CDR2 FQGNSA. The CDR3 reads CASSRMVEQFF. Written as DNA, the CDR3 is TGTGCCAGCAGCCGTATGGTTGAGCAGTTCTTC. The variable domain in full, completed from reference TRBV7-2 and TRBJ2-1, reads GAGVSQSPSNKVTEKGKDVELRCDPISGHTALYWYRQSLGQGLEFLIYFQGNSAPDKSGLPSDRFSAERTGGSVSTLTIQRTQQEDSAVYLCASSRMVEQFFGPGTRLTVL.

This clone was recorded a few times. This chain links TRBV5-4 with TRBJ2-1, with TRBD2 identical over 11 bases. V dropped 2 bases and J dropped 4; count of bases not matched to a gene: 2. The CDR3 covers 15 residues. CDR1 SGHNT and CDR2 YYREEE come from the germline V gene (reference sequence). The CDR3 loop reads CASSLLAGVYNEQFF. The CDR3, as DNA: TGTGCCAGCAGCTTACTAGCGGGAGTGTACAATGAGCAGTTCTTC.

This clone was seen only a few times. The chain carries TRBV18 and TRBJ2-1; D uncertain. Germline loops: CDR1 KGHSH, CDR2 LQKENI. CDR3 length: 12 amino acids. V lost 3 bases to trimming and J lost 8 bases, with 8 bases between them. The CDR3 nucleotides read TGTGCCAGCTCACCTACAATACATGAGCAGTTCTTC. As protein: CASSPTIHEQFF.

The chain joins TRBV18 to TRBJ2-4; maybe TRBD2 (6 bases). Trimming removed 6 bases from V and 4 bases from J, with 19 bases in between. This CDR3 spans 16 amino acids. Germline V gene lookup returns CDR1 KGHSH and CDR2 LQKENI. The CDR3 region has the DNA TGTGCCAGCTCTCCTTACGACGGGAGATTTAAAAACATTCAGTACTTC. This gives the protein CASSPYDGRFKNIQYF.

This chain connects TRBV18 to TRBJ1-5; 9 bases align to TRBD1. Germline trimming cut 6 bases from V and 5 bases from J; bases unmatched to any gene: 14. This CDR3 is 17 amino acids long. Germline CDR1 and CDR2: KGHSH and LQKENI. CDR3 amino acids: CASSETEGQGFDQPQHF. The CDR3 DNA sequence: TGTGCCAGCTCGGAGACGGAGGGACAGGGCTTCGATCAGCCCCAGCATTTT.

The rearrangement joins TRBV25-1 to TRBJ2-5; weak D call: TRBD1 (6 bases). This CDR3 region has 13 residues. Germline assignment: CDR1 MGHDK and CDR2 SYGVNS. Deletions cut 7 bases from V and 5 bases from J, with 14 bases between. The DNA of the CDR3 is TGTGCCAGCAAGTGGGGGCTCTGGGAGACCCAGTACTTC. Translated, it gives CASKWGLWETQYF.

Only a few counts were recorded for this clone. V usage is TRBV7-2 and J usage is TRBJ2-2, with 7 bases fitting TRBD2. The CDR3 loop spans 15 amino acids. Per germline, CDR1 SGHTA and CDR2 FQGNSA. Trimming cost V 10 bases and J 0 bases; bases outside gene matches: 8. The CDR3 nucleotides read TGTGCCACCTCCCCCCGGGGGGCGAACACCGGGGAGCTGTTTTTT. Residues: CATSPRGANTGELFF.